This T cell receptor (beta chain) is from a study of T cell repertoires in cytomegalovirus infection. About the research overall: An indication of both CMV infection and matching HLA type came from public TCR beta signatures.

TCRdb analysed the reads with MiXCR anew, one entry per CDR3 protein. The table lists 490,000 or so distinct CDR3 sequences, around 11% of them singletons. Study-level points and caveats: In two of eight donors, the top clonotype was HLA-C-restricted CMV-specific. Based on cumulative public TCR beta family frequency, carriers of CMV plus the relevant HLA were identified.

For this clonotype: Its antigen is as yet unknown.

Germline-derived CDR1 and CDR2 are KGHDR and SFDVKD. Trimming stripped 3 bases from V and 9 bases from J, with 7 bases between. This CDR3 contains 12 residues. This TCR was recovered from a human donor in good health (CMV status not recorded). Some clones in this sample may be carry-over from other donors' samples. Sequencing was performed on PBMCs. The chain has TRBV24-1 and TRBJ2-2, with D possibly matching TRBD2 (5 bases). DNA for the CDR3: TGTGCCACCAGTGATGCGGGTAGGGAGCTGTTTTTT. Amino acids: CATSDAGRELFF.